Described below is a single TCR beta chain sequence and its context. Its antigen remains unidentified. The sample belongs to a study of shared clonotypes between healthy human individuals. TCRdb keeps only in-frame clones here, not all; method: immunoSEQ multiplex PCR. The sample lists approximately 2.5 million clones, roughly 93% seen once, with approximately 0.36% in the top ten. Findings and caveats of the study: Larger estimated richness was generally seen in naive subsets than in memory subsets.

In germline, CDR1 is MDHEN, CDR2 SYDVKM. The CDR3 covers 16 residues. After removal of 3 bases from V and 4 bases from J, the junction contained 10 bases not matched to a gene. Sequencing input: naive CD4+ T cells from PBMCs. The subset was: CD45RA+ positively selected. The sequence came from a man younger than 30 in good health. Some clones in this sample may be carry-over from other donors' samples. The V and J genes are TRBV28 and TRBJ1-2, with TRBD1 matching 8 bases. In nucleotides, the CDR3 is TGTGCCAGCAGTTTCCCTCGGGACAGGTCTACCTATGGCTACACCTTC. Protein: CASSFPRDRSTYGYTF.